This TCR beta chain was observed in a study of T cell clonality in common variable immunodeficiency. V lost 0 bases, J lost 3 bases, and 8 bases lay in between. CDR1 and CDR2 (germline): GTSNPN, SVGIG (reference sequence). There are 14 residues in the CDR3. Overall study results and limits: Compared with healthy controls, CVID subjects showed increased TCRbeta clonality, mostly in about a third.

This clone was counted ten times or more. Its specificity is not known. The read halts 3 residues ahead of the CDR3 end, with the missing end drawn from the germline J gene. The method was immunoSEQ multiplex PCR; TCRdb's version includes in-frame clones alone and lacks a portion of them. The profile covers 55,000 or so clones, none occurring a single time. This TCR was sampled from a person between 18 and 69 years old in good health. The gene calls are TRBV30 and TRBJ1-4, with a weak D call TRBD1 (5 bases). Material: peripheral blood mononuclear cells. CDR3: CAWSVVTANEKLFF. The sequenced part of the CDR3 DNA is TGTGCCTGGAGTGTCGTGACAGCTAATGAAAAA.